The sequence of this T cell receptor beta chain was determined in a study of T cells in Graves' hyperthyroidism and ophthalmopathy. Study details: Peripheral blood sampling occurred at initial diagnosis, before any treatment.

Trimming took off 0 bases at V and 5 bases at J, with 8 bases between the two ends. The germline V gene has CDR1 SGHTA and CDR2 FQGNSA. The CDR3 runs 14 residues. RNA transcripts gave rise to amplified TCR beta CDR3 regions. Primed by the HTBI set, a first-round RT-PCR was run on the TCR CDR3. In TCRdb, the multiplex PCR reads were re-called with MiXCR into one record per CDR3 protein. The sample records about 270,000 distinct CDR3 sequences, approximately 21% being singletons. This sequence was found in a man aged 25-45 years with Graves' ophthalmopathy. J is TRBJ2-1 and V is TRBV7-2; D gene unclear. The sequencing input was blood. Here the CDR3 DNA reads TGTGCCAGCAGCTTAGCGGTCCTACACAATGAGCAGTTCTTC. Translating it yields CASSLAVLHNEQFF.